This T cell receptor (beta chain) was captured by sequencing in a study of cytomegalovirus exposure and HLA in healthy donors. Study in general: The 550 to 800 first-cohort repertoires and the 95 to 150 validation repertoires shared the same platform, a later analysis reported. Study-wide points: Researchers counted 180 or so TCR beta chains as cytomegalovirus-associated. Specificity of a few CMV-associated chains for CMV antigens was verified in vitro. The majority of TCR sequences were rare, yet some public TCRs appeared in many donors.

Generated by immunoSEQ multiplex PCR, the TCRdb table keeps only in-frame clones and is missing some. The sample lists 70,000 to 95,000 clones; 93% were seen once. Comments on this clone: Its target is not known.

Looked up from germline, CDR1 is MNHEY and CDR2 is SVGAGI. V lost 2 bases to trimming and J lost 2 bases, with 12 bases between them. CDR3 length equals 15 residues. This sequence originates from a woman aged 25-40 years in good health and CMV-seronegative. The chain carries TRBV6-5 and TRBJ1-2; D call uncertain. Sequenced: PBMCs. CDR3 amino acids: CASSYGSSGNYGYTF. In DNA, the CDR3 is TGTGCCAGCAGTTACGGCTCCTCAGGCAACTATGGCTACACCTTC.